This TCR beta chain was captured in a study of blood T cell repertoires in COVID-19. Overall study: COVID-19 samples collected from the United States, Italy and Spain covered acute and convalescent phases. T cells, B-cell-depleted T cells, or PBMCs supplied cDNA or gDNA.

The V and J ends lost 2 bases and 5 bases respectively, with 12 bases between them. Per germline, CDR1 MNHEY and CDR2 SVGAGI. The CDR3 loop spans 14 amino acids. In the authors' workflow: Amplification of reference gene primers provided the estimated nucleated cell counts. Sequencing used immunoSEQ multiplex PCR; TCRdb keeps in-frame clones, though not all of them. D and trimming were read from the DNA, whereas the V and J calls and clone size are those reported in that table. This sample has about 120,000 clones, with approximately 67% found just once. The J gene is TRBJ1-2, the V gene TRBV6-5; D possibly corresponds to TRBD1 (6 bases). The sequence was obtained from an older woman with acute or convalescent COVID-19. Sequencing was performed on peripheral blood. CDR3: CASSYRGGEYGYTF. CDR3 nucleotide sequence: TGTGCCAGCAGTTACCGGGGGGGCGAGTATGGCTACACCTTC.